This T cell receptor beta chain was profiled in a study of blood T cell repertoires in COVID-19. Trimming pared 8 bases from V and 14 bases from J, leaving 12 bases between. CDR1 is SNHLY, CDR2 FYNNEI, per germline. The CDR3 contains 10 residues. This clone was recorded a few times. TCRdb's table, derived via immunoSEQ multiplex PCR, lists solely in-frame clones and lacks some. The sample lists roughly 140,000 clones, roughly 80% occurring once. This chain uses TRBV2 with TRBJ1-4, with D hard to call. The receptor was derived from a human donor with acute or convalescent COVID-19. The donor label of this sample is uncertain. The sample was peripheral blood. The DNA of the CDR3 is TGTGCCAGCCGACTCGCCTCCCTGTTTTTT. Its protein is CASRLASLFF. The variable domain in full, with the rest retrieved from reference TRBV2 and TRBJ1-4, is EPEVTQTPSHQVTQMGQEVILRCVPISNHLYFYWYRQILGQKVEFLVSFYNNEISEKSEIFDDQFSVERPDGSNFTLKIRSTKLEDSAMYFCASRLASLFFGSGTQLSVL.